These 3 T cell receptor beta chains share one sample of origin, sequenced in a study of cytomegalovirus exposure and HLA in healthy donors. PCR involved 60 Vbeta and 13 Jbeta primers. Clones were sequenced by immunoSEQ multiplex PCR, and TCRdb holds only the in-frame ones, with some missing. This table lists 130,000 to 150,000 clones. Sequenced material: PBMCs. Every receptor here comes from a man aged 40-49 years in good health and CMV-seronegative.

The chain employs TRBV9 and TRBJ2-2, with 9 bases matching TRBD2. Trimming at V came to 0 bases and at J to 5 bases, leaving 5 bases not matched to a gene. This CDR3 is built from 16 residues. Germline assignment: CDR1 SGDLS and CDR2 YYNGEE. The DNA of the CDR3 is TGTGCCAGCAGCGTAGGAAGCGGGGGGCAGACCGGGGAGCTGTTTTTT. This sequence encodes CASSVGSGGQTGELFF.

This chain uses TRBV5-8 with TRBJ2-4, with D possibly being TRBD1 (5 bases). With 4 bases removed from V and 0 bases from J, the gap between germline ends came to 11 bases. This CDR3 has 15 amino acids. Germline V gene sequence: CDR1 SGHTS, CDR2 YDEGEE. The CDR3 coding sequence is TGTGCCAGCAGCAGCAGGGTACTAGCCAAAAACATTCAGTACTTC. This encodes CASSSRVLAKNIQYF.

The rearrangement links TRBV6-5 to TRBJ1-1; maybe TRBD1 (5 bases). Trimming took 6 bases from V and 4 from J, leaving 15 bases between them. Germline lookup yields CDR1 MNHEY and CDR2 SVGAGI. This CDR3 comprises 14 residues. This chain's CDR3 is CASSLAGGTTEAFF. The CDR3 coding sequence is TGTGCCAGCAGCCTTGCGGGGGGGACCACTGAAGCTTTCTTT.